A single sample is the source of the 18 T cell receptor beta chains below, sequenced in a study of T cells after yellow fever vaccination. Each CDR3 protein gets one entry after TCRdb re-called the 5' RACE reads with MiXCR. The data contain 550,000 or so distinct CDR3 sequences, 15% to 20% of them singletons. Here the sequenced sample was PBMCs, taken 15 days after the yellow fever booster vaccination. These receptor sequences come from a man aged 25-45 years who received the YFV17D yellow fever vaccine.

This rearrangement joins TRBV5-4 to TRBJ2-5; no reliable D call. V lost 0 bases and J lost 4, with 10 bases in between. Germline V CDR1 and CDR2: SGHNT, YYREEE (reference sequence). This CDR3 region has 14 residues. CDR3 amino acids: CASSLGTARETQYF. The DNA of the CDR3 is TGTGCCAGCAGCTTGGGAACAGCAAGAGAGACCCAGTACTTC.

This clonotype occurred once. A much larger clone differs by one base, so this may be a read error. This CDR3 is CAGSERGYEQYF. The CDR3 region has the DNA TGTGCCGGCAGTGAACGGGGCTACGAGCAGTACTTC. The rearrangement uses TRBV12-3 or TRBV12-4 and TRBJ2-7; the D gene is possibly TRBD2 (5 bases). CDR3 size: 12 residues.

The table lists this clonotype with a few counts. The chain carries TRBV7-6 and TRBJ2-3, with D hard to call. CDR3 size: 16 residues. V was clipped by 1 base and J by 8 bases, with 19 bases between them. Germline CDR1 SGHVS, CDR2 FNYEAQ. The CDR3 DNA sequence: TGTGCCAGCAGCTTAGAGGCGAGTGCCTCCTTCATTACGCAGTATTTT. Translating gives CASSLEASASFITQYF. The full variable domain, with the rest looked up from reference TRBV7-6 and TRBJ2-3, is GAGVSQSPRYKVTKRGQDVALRCDPISGHVSLYWYRQALGQGPEFLTYFNYEAQQDKSGLPNDRFSAERPEGSISTLTIQRTEQRDSAMYRCASSLEASASFITQYFGPGTRLTVL.

This clonotype has more than one count but fewer than ten. The J gene is TRBJ2-6, the V gene TRBV18; the match to TRBD2 covers 9 bases. This CDR3 has 18 amino acids. Germline V gene data show CDR1 as KGHSH and CDR2 as LQKENI. The junction had 9 bases not matched to a gene; V was cut back by 6 bases and J by 0 bases. In DNA, the CDR3 is TGTGCCAGCTCCCGCGGGGGGGGCTACCCCTCTGGGGCCAACGTCCTGACTTTC. This gives the protein CASSRGGGYPSGANVLTF. Together with reference TRBV18 and TRBJ2-6, the CDR3 gives the full variable domain: NAGVMQNPRHLVRRRGQEARLRCSPMKGHSHVYWYRQLPEEGLKFMVYLQKENIIDESGMPKERFSAEFPKEGPSILRIQQVVRGDSAAYFCASSRGGGYPSGANVLTFGAGSRLTVL.

This clonotype turned up a few times. This chain uses TRBV7-2 with TRBJ2-3; 7 bases line up with TRBD1. This CDR3 is 16 amino acids long. Germline assignment: CDR1 SGHTA and CDR2 FQGNSA. The J segment lost 0 bases and the V segment lost 3 bases, leaving 6 bases of the junction unmatched. CDR3 region: CASSFGTGASTDTQYF. The CDR3 nucleotides are TGTGCCAGCAGCTTTGGCACAGGGGCTAGCACAGATACGCAGTATTTT.

This clonotype turned up a few times. The chain is built from TRBV7-2 and TRBJ1-5, with D perhaps TRBD1 (5 bases). Trimming left V 0 bases short and J 7 bases short, with 16 bases between. Germline assignment: CDR1 SGHTA and CDR2 FQGNSA. This CDR3 spans 16 amino acids. DNA for the CDR3: TGTGCCAGCAGCTTAGCGGGTAAAGGCTCAGGGCAGCCCCAGCATTTT. Translation gives CASSLAGKGSGQPQHF. The full variable domain, rest sourced from reference TRBV7-2 and TRBJ1-5, is GAGVSQSPSNKVTEKGKDVELRCDPISGHTALYWYRQSLGQGLEFLIYFQGNSAPDKSGLPSDRFSAERTGGSVSTLTIQRTQQEDSAVYLCASSLAGKGSGQPQHFGDGTRLSIL.

The J gene is TRBJ2-2, the V gene TRBV7-3, with a weak D call TRBD1 (6 bases). Germline V gives CDR1 SGHTA, CDR2 FQGTGA. There are 18 residues in the CDR3. V was shortened by 1 base and J by 7 bases, with 22 bases between the two germline ends. Here the CDR3 reads CASSLIANPGHQFGELFF. The CDR3, as DNA: TGTGCCAGCAGCTTAATAGCCAATCCGGGACACCAGTTCGGGGAGCTGTTTTTT.

This clonotype has just a few counts. The chain combines TRBV13 with TRBJ2-2; 10 bases are a match to TRBD2. Germline values: CDR1 PRHDT, CDR2 FYEKMQ (reference sequence). The CDR3 has 15 amino acids. V shed 3 bases, J shed 7 bases, and the junction held 5 bases outside the gene matches. This CDR3 is CASSLWLAGVGELFF. The CDR3 region has the DNA TGTGCCAGCAGCTTGTGGCTAGCGGGAGTCGGGGAGCTGTTTTTT.

This clonotype came up a few times. The V call is TRBV20-1, the J call TRBJ2-5; D uncertain. Trimming took 0 bases from V and 5 from J, leaving 13 bases between them. From germline, CDR1 is DFQATT and CDR2 SNEGSKA (reference sequence). CDR3 length equals 14 residues. The CDR3 DNA reads TGCAGTGCTAGAGACGACGGACCGGCTGAGACCCAGTACTTC. Translation: CSARDDGPAETQYF.

The CDR3 nucleotides read TGTGCCAGCAGCCAGTTTAGCTCAGGATTTGTGACCGGGGGCGAGCAGTACTTC. Its protein is CASSQFSSGFVTGGEQYF. V and J are TRBV12-3 or TRBV12-4 and TRBJ2-7; D might be TRBD2 (6 bases). This CDR3 has 18 residues. V was clipped by 6 bases and J by 6 bases, with 30 bases between them.

The chain is built from TRBV6-5 and TRBJ2-1; 10 positions agree with TRBD1. Germline CDR1 is MNHEY and CDR2 is SVGAGI. CDR3 length equals 18 residues. After removal of 2 bases from V and 4 bases from J, the junction contained 11 bases not matched to a gene. In nucleotides, the CDR3 is TGTGCCAGCAGTTACCCGGTTGAGGGGACAGGGGTATACAATGAGCAGTTCTTC. It yields the protein CASSYPVEGTGVYNEQFF.

This clonotype has a handful of counts. The CDR3 coding sequence is TGTGCCAGCAGCTTAGGACTAGTTGCCTACGAGCAGTACTTC. As protein: CASSLGLVAYEQYF. V is TRBV11-2 and J is TRBJ2-7, with D maybe TRBD2 (6 bases). Deletions cut 1 base from V and 2 bases from J, with 9 bases between. Germline V gene lookup returns CDR1 SGHAT and CDR2 FQNNGV. The CDR3 runs to 14 residues.

V is TRBV29-1 and J is TRBJ2-5, with D perhaps TRBD1 or TRBD2 (6 bases each). The ends were cut back, 5 bases at V and 5 bases at J, with 15 bases in the middle. In germline, CDR1 is SQVTM, CDR2 ANQGSEA. The CDR3 covers 13 residues. The DNA of the CDR3 is TGCAGCGTTTTTGGGGGGCCTGGGGAGACCCAGTACTTC. Its translation: CSVFGGPGETQYF.

This clonotype was counted a few times. One junction end disagrees with the germline gene, perhaps due to a read error. The V gene is TRBV7-9, the J gene TRBJ2-3; D uncertain. The CDR3 covers 12 residues. Germline V gives CDR1 SEHNR, CDR2 FQNEAQ (reference sequence). DNA for the CDR3: TGTGCCAGCAGCCCCCGGCACTTAGCCGCCGAGTTT. Its protein product is CASSPRHLAAEF.

This clonotype was found many times. V usage is TRBV10-3 and J usage is TRBJ1-5, with a possible D match to TRBD1 (6 bases). The CDR3 spans 15 residues. Germline V gives CDR1 ENHRY, CDR2 SYGVKD. V was clipped by 6 bases and J by 6 bases, with 18 bases between them. The CDR3 is CAISAPGGPGQPQHF. The CDR3 DNA reads as TGTGCCATCAGCGCCCCGGGGGGGCCTGGTCAGCCCCAGCATTTT.

The DNA of the CDR3 is TGCAGTGCTAGAACAACTCAGATAGGCGATATTGGGCAGTTCTTC. Translated: CSARTTQIGDIGQFF. The rearrangement joins TRBV20-1 to TRBJ2-1; D call uncertain. The V and J ends lost 2 bases and 12 bases respectively, with 23 bases between them. The CDR3 length is 15 residues. CDR1 is DFQATT and CDR2 is SNEGSKA in the germline V gene (reference sequence).

The V gene is TRBV5-6, the J gene TRBJ2-5; possible D gene TRBD2, 6 bases. Trimming cost V 4 bases and J 3 bases, with 13 bases left between them. There are 14 residues in the CDR3. Germline values: CDR1 SGHDT, CDR2 YYEEEE. The DNA for the CDR3 is TGTGCCAGCAGCATGGGACTGGTCAAAGAGACCCAGTACTTC. Translated: CASSMGLVKETQYF.

The chain combines TRBV12-3 or TRBV12-4 with TRBJ2-3; the D is unclear. The CDR3 runs to 16 residues. V lost 6 bases and J lost 5, with 21 bases in between. CDR3 nucleotide sequence: TGTGCCAGCAGCCGCGACGGCGCCCTTAGAGTAGATACGCAGTATTTT. Translation: CASSRDGALRVDTQYF.